This passage covers 26 T cell receptor beta chains from one sample sequenced in a study of PD-L1 blockade in urothelial cancer. Produced via immunoSEQ multiplex PCR; TCRdb's table is partial and in-frame only. This table holds fewer than 95,000 clones, roughly 84% found once. Time point denoted: pretreatment peripheral blood. Sample: PBMCs, taken around atezolizumab (anti-PD-L1) treatment. The source of these receptors is a man in his sixties with urothelial cancer.

This chain links TRBV13 with TRBJ1-1, with D perhaps TRBD1 (6 bases). The CDR3 has 16 residues. V shed 2 bases and J shed 2 bases, with 15 bases lying between them. Germline V lookup: CDR1 PRHDT, CDR2 FYEKMQ (reference sequence). For the CDR3, the DNA is TGTGCCAGCAGCTTATATGACAGGTCGGGAAACACTGAAGCTTTCTTT. This encodes CASSLYDRSGNTEAFF.

The chain combines TRBV30 with TRBJ1-1; weak D call: TRBD1 (6 bases). Germline assignment: CDR1 GTSNPN and CDR2 SVGIG (reference sequence). CDR3 length equals 15 residues. V lost 0 bases and J 5 bases, leaving 16 bases between the germline ends. The CDR3 sequence is CAWSVGRRGKTEAFF. The CDR3, as DNA: TGTGCCTGGAGTGTTGGCAGAAGGGGGAAGACTGAAGCTTTCTTT.

The chain links TRBV15 to TRBJ2-1; the match to TRBD2 covers 11 bases. V trimming: 0 bases; J trimming: 9 bases; junction bases outside the gene matches: 10. The CDR3 runs 17 residues. Per the germline V gene, CDR1 is LNHNV and CDR2 is YYDKDF (reference sequence). The CDR3, as DNA: TGTGCCACCAGCAGAGAGGGGGGGACTAGCGGATATGGTGAGCAGTTCTTC. Translating it yields CATSREGGTSGYGEQFF. Full variable domain (remainder filled in from reference TRBV15 and TRBJ2-1): DAMVIQNPRYQVTQFGKPVTLSCSQTLNHNVMYWYQQKSSQAPKLLFHYYDKDFNNEADTPDNFQSRRPNTSFCFLDIRSPGLGDTAMYLCATSREGGTSGYGEQFFGPGTRLTVL.

The V call is TRBV5-6, the J call TRBJ1-1; tentatively, D is TRBD1 (6 bases). Trimming took off 4 bases at V and 2 bases at J, with 15 bases between the two ends. The germline gives CDR1 SGHDT, CDR2 YYEEEE. The CDR3 spans 15 residues. The CDR3 DNA sequence: TGTGCCAGCAGCACCCAGACAGGTCAAAACACTGAAGCTTTCTTT. Translation: CASSTQTGQNTEAFF.

The V and J genes are TRBV5-1 and TRBJ2-3; 10 bases match TRBD2. Trimming took 5 bases from V and 2 from J; bases not matched to a gene: 5. The CDR3 has 15 amino acids. CDR1 is SGHRS, CDR2 YFSETQ, per germline. The CDR3 nucleotides are TGCGCCAGCAGTTATACTAGCGGGAACACAGATACGCAGTATTTT. Its translation: CASSYTSGNTDTQYF.

J is TRBJ2-1 and V is TRBV29-1; D is ambiguous. CDR1 is SQVTM and CDR2 is ANQGSEA in the germline V gene. CDR3 length: 13 residues. V gave up 2 bases and J gave up 1 base, with 6 bases separating them. CDR3: CSVESSSYNEQFF. DNA of the CDR3: TGCAGCGTTGAATCCAGTTCCTACAATGAGCAGTTCTTC.

Turning to this clone: The same CDR3 also results from other DNA sequences found in this sample. This rearrangement joins TRBV18 to TRBJ1-1; no reliable D call. Per the germline V gene, CDR1 is KGHSH and CDR2 is LQKENI. V lost 5 bases to trimming and J lost 5 bases, with 18 bases between them. The CDR3 contains 15 residues. The CDR3 spells CASSSVSDGYTEAFF. CDR3 DNA: TGTGCCAGCTCATCCGTCTCAGACGGGTATACTGAAGCTTTCTTT.

This clone was recorded only once. The V call is TRBV6-1, the J call TRBJ1-5; D is uncertain. V gave up 1 base and J gave up 4 bases, with 17 bases separating them. This CDR3 is 17 amino acids long. Germline CDR1 reads MNHNS; CDR2 reads SASEGT. The CDR3 DNA sequence: TGTGCCAGCAGTGAAGTAATGGGGAGTTTGATGAATCAGCCCCAGCATTTT. Translated, it gives CASSEVMGSLMNQPQHF.

The genes are TRBV4-1 and TRBJ2-6; D gene uncertain. This CDR3 is built from 19 residues. Germline V gives CDR1 MGHRA, CDR2 YSYEKL. V lost 2 bases to trimming and J lost 0 bases, with 17 bases between them. DNA of the CDR3: TGCGCCAGCAGCCAATCAGGCGTTCGCAGATTCTCTGGGGCCAACGTCCTGACTTTC. It translates to CASSQSGVRRFSGANVLTF.

A few counts support this clone. The chain uses TRBV4-3 and TRBJ2-1; the D is unclear. The CDR3 has 13 amino acids. V lost 0 bases, J lost 8 bases, and 8 bases lay in between. CDR1 and CDR2 from the germline V gene are LGHNA and YSLEER. For the CDR3, the DNA is TGCGCCAGCAGCCAAGAGAGTGGTCATGAGCAGTTCTTC. Translated: CASSQESGHEQFF.

This clone came up a few times. The V gene is TRBV5-4, the J gene TRBJ1-1, with TRBD1 as a possible D gene (5 bases). V was cut by 6 bases and J by 0 bases, with 15 bases left in between. CDR3 length: 15 residues. CDR1 is SGHNT, CDR2 YYREEE, per germline (reference sequence). CDR3 region: CASTPGGLMNTEAFF. Written as DNA, the CDR3 is TGTGCCAGCACCCCCGGGGGATTGATGAACACTGAAGCTTTCTTT.

The J gene is TRBJ1-1, the V gene TRBV4-3; 10 bases are a match to TRBD1. J lost 4 bases, V lost 2 bases, and 7 bases had no gene match. The CDR3 consists of 16 residues. Germline values: CDR1 LGHNA, CDR2 YSLEER. CDR3 bases: TGCGCCAGCAGCCAACCTCCGGGACAGGGGATCACTGAAGCTTTCTTT. Translated: CASSQPPGQGITEAFF.

The chain couples TRBV7-8 to TRBJ1-2; 9 bases are a match to TRBD1. The J segment lost 8 bases and the V segment lost 1 base, leaving 5 bases of the junction unmatched. CDR1 is SGHVS and CDR2 is FQNEAQ in the germline V gene. CDR3 length: 14 residues. The chain's CDR3 is CASSLGGQGYGYTF. DNA of the CDR3: TGTGCCAGCAGCTTAGGGGGACAGGGTTACGGCTACACCTTC.

This chain links TRBV10-3 with TRBJ1-2; 10 bases agree with TRBD1. V was pared by 4 bases and J by 4 bases, with 9 bases of the junction left unmatched. CDR1 ENHRY and CDR2 SYGVKD come from the germline V gene. The CDR3 covers 16 residues. CDR3 region: CAISGDRGTSLYGYTF. In nucleotides, the CDR3 is TGTGCCATCAGTGGGGACAGGGGTACCTCTCTCTATGGCTACACCTTC.

The rearrangement joins TRBV5-5 to TRBJ2-7; 7 nucleotides match TRBD2. CDR1 is SGHKS, CDR2 YYEKEE, per germline (reference sequence). V was pared by 1 base and J by 2 bases, with 0 bases of the junction left unmatched. This CDR3 comprises 13 residues. The CDR3: CASSLTSAYEQYF. CDR3 sequence (DNA): TGTGCCAGCAGCTTGACTAGCGCCTACGAGCAGTACTTC.

The chain employs TRBV5-1 and TRBJ2-3; 9 bases agree with TRBD1. From germline, CDR1 is SGHRS and CDR2 YFSETQ. This CDR3 has 15 amino acids. V trimming: 0 bases; J trimming: 4 bases; junction bases outside the gene matches: 3. Written as DNA, the CDR3 is TGCGCCAGCAGCTTGGGGGACAGGGTTTCAGATACGCAGTATTTT. Its translation: CASSLGDRVSDTQYF.

The genes are TRBV29-1 and TRBJ2-1; 13 bases fit TRBD2. This CDR3 comprises 17 residues. Per germline, CDR1 SQVTM and CDR2 ANQGSEA. Trimming cost V 5 bases and J 0 bases; bases outside gene matches: 7. The CDR3, as DNA: TGCAGCGTTCCGGGACTAGCGGGACTCAGCTCCTACAATGAGCAGTTCTTC. Protein: CSVPGLAGLSSYNEQFF.

V gene TRBV6-5 combines with J gene TRBJ1-1; D uncertain. Trimming pared 6 bases from V and 4 bases from J, leaving 12 bases between. This CDR3 comprises 13 residues. Germline V gives CDR1 MNHEY, CDR2 SVGAGI. CDR3: CASSPRLGTEAFF. The DNA for the CDR3 is TGTGCCAGCAGCCCTAGACTAGGCACTGAAGCTTTCTTT.

The chain couples TRBV5-4 to TRBJ2-7, with TRBD1 matching 8 bases. The CDR3 has 14 residues. From germline, CDR1 is SGHNT and CDR2 YYREEE (reference sequence). Trimming at V came to 0 bases and at J to 5 bases, leaving 4 bases not matched to a gene. Here the CDR3 reads CASSLGTGRDEQYF. The CDR3 DNA sequence: TGTGCCAGCAGCTTGGGGACAGGGCGCGACGAGCAGTACTTC.

This chain links TRBV6-1 with TRBJ1-1; D is ambiguous. Looked up from germline, CDR1 is MNHNS and CDR2 is SASEGT. Trimming removed 3 bases from V and 4 bases from J, with 12 bases in between. This CDR3 region has 14 residues. The DNA of the CDR3 is TGTGCCAGCAGTGACGGGGTTGTGGGCACTGAAGCTTTCTTT. The encoded protein is CASSDGVVGTEAFF.

The chain recombines TRBV5-4 with TRBJ1-2; the match to TRBD1 covers 8 bases. Germline CDR1 is SGHNT and CDR2 is YYREEE (reference sequence). CDR3 length equals 15 residues. V trimming: 4 bases; J trimming: 8 bases; junction bases outside the gene matches: 13. The CDR3 coding sequence is TGTGCCAGCAGCCTGAAGCCCGGGACAGGAAGCGGCTACACCTTC. As protein: CASSLKPGTGSGYTF.

The gene calls are TRBV7-6 and TRBJ1-4; TRBD1 matches at 7 bases. Per germline, CDR1 SGHVS and CDR2 FNYEAQ. The CDR3 spans 14 residues. J gave up 7 bases and V 5 bases, and 7 bases lay outside the gene matches. Here the CDR3 reads CASSPGQVSEKLFF. The CDR3 DNA follows: TGTGCCAGCAGCCCAGGACAGGTCTCTGAAAAACTGTTTTTT.

The chain combines TRBV7-3 with TRBJ2-7, with TRBD2 identical over 15 bases. CDR1 is SGHTA and CDR2 is FQGTGA in the germline V gene. The length of the CDR3 is 17 residues. Trimming took 5 bases from V and 2 from J; bases not matched to a gene: 7. In DNA form, the CDR3 reads TGTGCCAGCAGCCCGGGGACTAGCGGGGGGCAAACCTACGAGCAGTACTTC. This codes for CASSPGTSGGQTYEQYF.

The table lists this clone with a few counts. CDR3 loop: CASSLVGQENIQYF. DNA of the CDR3: TGTGCCAGCAGCTTGGTAGGACAGGAAAACATTCAGTACTTC. The V gene is TRBV5-5, the J gene TRBJ2-4; 7 bases agree with TRBD1. The CDR3 consists of 14 residues. Germline lookup yields CDR1 SGHKS and CDR2 YYEKEE (reference sequence). The J segment lost 5 bases and the V segment lost 0 bases, leaving 2 bases of the junction unmatched.

This chain joins TRBV2 and TRBJ2-7; TRBD2 aligns across 8 bases. Germline CDR1 and CDR2: SNHLY and FYNNEI. V was pared by 6 bases and J by 2 bases, with 0 bases of the junction left unmatched. The length of the CDR3 is 12 residues. The CDR3 loop reads CASRGLAYEQYF. The CDR3 DNA is TGTGCCAGCAGGGGACTAGCCTACGAGCAGTACTTC.

The V call is TRBV27, the J call TRBJ2-1; 16 nucleotides match TRBD2. The CDR3 sequence is 16 residues long. The V gene's germline CDR1 is MNHEY and CDR2 SMNVEV (reference sequence). Trimming cost V 3 bases and J 8 bases; bases outside gene matches: 4. The DNA of the CDR3 is TGTGCCAGCAGTTTGGGGACTAGCGGGGGGGCCCATGAGCAGTTCTTC. Amino acids: CASSLGTSGGAHEQFF.